This entry lists 19 T cell receptor beta chains sequenced from one sample in a study of cytomegalovirus exposure and HLA in healthy donors. Primers for the PCR totalled 60 Vbeta and 13 Jbeta. Data came from immunoSEQ multiplex PCR; TCRdb stores just in-frame clones and leaves some out. The profile shows roughly 190,000 clones, approximately 80% of them singletons. The source material was PBMCs. These receptors were collected from a man between 40 and 49 years old in good health and CMV-seropositive.

This chain links TRBV7-2 with TRBJ2-3, with 8 positions matching TRBD2. This CDR3 region has 15 residues. Germline CDR1 reads SGHTA; CDR2 reads FQGNSA. The junction had 6 bases not matched to a gene; V was cut back by 1 base and J by 6 bases. The chain's CDR3 is CASSLVGRGLDTQYF. Here the CDR3 DNA reads TGTGCCAGCAGCTTAGTCGGGAGGGGCCTGGATACGCAGTATTTT.

The V call is TRBV4-2, the J call TRBJ2-7, with D perhaps TRBD2 (6 bases). The CDR3 runs 15 residues. The germline gives CDR1 LGHNA, CDR2 YNFKEQ. V lost 3 bases, J lost 3 bases, and 15 bases lay in between. The DNA for the CDR3 is TGTGCCAGCAGCCAGGGGTTAGCGGAGGTCTACGAGCAGTACTTC. Its protein is CASSQGLAEVYEQYF.

The chain is built from TRBV11-1 and TRBJ2-7; a possible D gene is TRBD1 (5 bases). From germline, CDR1 is SGHAT and CDR2 FQDESV (reference sequence). V was clipped by 1 base and J by 2 bases, with 9 bases between them. The CDR3 runs 14 residues. The CDR3 nucleotides read TGTGCCAGCAGCTTAGACAGGAGAGCCTACGAGCAGTACTTC. Translating it yields CASSLDRRAYEQYF.

The chain employs TRBV2 and TRBJ2-7; D possibly corresponds to TRBD2 (5 bases). Germline CDR1 reads SNHLY; CDR2 reads FYNNEI. The ends were cut back, 3 bases at V and 4 bases at J, with 22 bases in the middle. The CDR3 is 17 residues long. The CDR3 sequence: CASSDPPGSGYGYEQYF. The CDR3 nucleotides read TGTGCCAGCAGTGACCCCCCCGGGTCGGGGTATGGGTACGAGCAGTACTTC.

The chain recombines TRBV2 with TRBJ2-1, with 8 bases matching TRBD2. Trimming took 8 bases from V and 7 from J; bases not matched to a gene: 13. The germline V gene has CDR1 SNHLY and CDR2 FYNNEI. The CDR3 consists of 15 residues. CDR3 region: CASSPHVASGNEQFF. The CDR3 DNA is TGTGCCAGCTCACCGCACGTGGCTAGCGGGAATGAGCAGTTCTTC. The full variable domain, in which reference TRBV2 and TRBJ2-1 provide the parts outside the CDR3, is EPEVTQTPSHQVTQMGQEVILRCVPISNHLYFYWYRQILGQKVEFLVSFYNNEISEKSEIFDDQFSVERPDGSNFTLKIRSTKLEDSAMYFCASSPHVASGNEQFFGPGTRLTVL.

This chain connects TRBV19 to TRBJ1-5, with a weak D call TRBD1 (5 bases). V lost 5 bases, J lost 1 base, and 12 bases lay in between. Germline V gives CDR1 LNHDA, CDR2 SQIVND (reference sequence). This CDR3 is built from 15 residues. CDR3 sequence: CASSLGAGSNQPQHF. CDR3 in DNA: TGTGCCAGTAGTCTAGGGGCAGGCAGCAATCAGCCCCAGCATTTT.

This chain connects TRBV4-1 to TRBJ2-7; no clear D gene. Germline V gene lookup returns CDR1 MGHRA and CDR2 YSYEKL. Trimming removed 3 bases from V and 4 bases from J, with 10 bases in between. The CDR3 totals 13 residues. CDR3 sequence (DNA): TGCGCCAGCAGCCAGAGATCAGGATACGAGCAGTACTTC. This translates into CASSQRSGYEQYF.

This chain connects TRBV4-1 to TRBJ2-7; 7 bases agree with TRBD2. The CDR3 spans 14 residues. The ends lost 4 bases at V and 7 bases at J; junction bases unmatched: 10. Germline CDR1 MGHRA, CDR2 YSYEKL. CDR3 protein: CASSPQTSYREQYF. In DNA, the CDR3 is TGCGCCAGCAGCCCCCAGACTAGCTACCGTGAGCAGTACTTC.

This chain connects TRBV6-5 to TRBJ2-7; perhaps TRBD1 as D (6 bases). This CDR3 is 15 amino acids long. In germline, CDR1 is MNHEY, CDR2 SVGAGI. Trimming shortened V by 8 bases and J by 2 bases, and 19 bases separated the two germline ends. DNA for the CDR3: TGTGCCAGCCTAGACCCCAGGGGAGAGCCCTACGAGCAGTACTTC. This encodes CASLDPRGEPYEQYF.

This chain joins TRBV28 and TRBJ1-2; the D gene is possibly TRBD1 (6 bases). CDR1 is MDHEN, CDR2 SYDVKM, per germline. The CDR3 length is 13 residues. V lost 5 bases to trimming and J lost 7 bases, with 14 bases between them. CDR3 loop: CASSPPGVRGYTF. CDR3 sequence (DNA): TGTGCCAGCAGTCCTCCAGGGGTTCGTGGCTACACCTTC.

The chain couples TRBV7-9 to TRBJ1-4; D might be TRBD1 (6 bases). Trimming shortened V by 6 bases and J by 3 bases, and 14 bases separated the two germline ends. This CDR3 has 15 residues. Looked up from germline, CDR1 is SEHNR and CDR2 is FQNEAQ (reference sequence). The CDR3: CASSDSAGANEKLFF. CDR3 nucleotides: TGTGCCAGCAGTGACTCGGCAGGGGCTAATGAAAAACTGTTTTTT.

As for this clone: A read error may account for a junction end that differs from germline. V and J are TRBV6-1 and TRBJ2-5, with TRBD2 as a possible D gene (6 bases). The CDR3 totals 15 residues. CDR1 MNHNS and CDR2 SASEGT come from the germline V gene. CDR3 nucleotide sequence: TGTGCCAGCAGGGAGCTCTTTGCGGGTCGGGAGACCCGGTACTTC. Translating gives CASRELFAGRETRYF.

The CDR3 nucleotides read TGTGCCAGCAGGACCCAGCGCCCGCCGTACGAGCAGTACTTC. It codes for CASRTQRPPYEQYF. The chain has TRBV7-2 and TRBJ2-7; D unclear. V gave up 6 bases and J gave up 4 bases, with 16 bases separating them. Germline CDR1 is SGHTA and CDR2 is FQGNSA. This CDR3 spans 14 amino acids.

The chain is built from TRBV27 and TRBJ2-7; D possibly corresponds to TRBD2 (7 bases). Trimming left V 1 base short and J 7 bases short, with 20 bases between. This CDR3 contains 16 residues. Germline V lookup: CDR1 MNHEY, CDR2 SMNVEV (reference sequence). CDR3 nucleotides: TGTGCCAGCAGTTTATGGGGGGGGACATCGGGAGTAGAGCAGTACTTC. Protein product: CASSLWGGTSGVEQYF.

The chain couples TRBV6-5 to TRBJ2-7, with no clear D. Germline CDR1 MNHEY, CDR2 SVGAGI. The V end was cut by 5 bases, the J end by 9 bases, with 17 bases between. The CDR3 covers 13 residues. CDR3 sequence: CASSGVDRPGQYF. Here the CDR3 DNA reads TGTGCCAGCAGTGGCGTAGACCGCCCGGGGCAGTACTTC.

The gene calls are TRBV7-9 and TRBJ1-5; D perhaps matches TRBD1 (5 bases). CDR1 SEHNR and CDR2 FQNEAQ come from the germline V gene (reference sequence). The CDR3 consists of 15 residues. V was clipped by 9 bases and J by 4 bases, with 19 bases between them. The CDR3 DNA reads as TGTGCCAGTTCGCTGGGCAGGGAGGGGAATCAGCCCCAGCATTTT. Translating it yields CASSLGREGNQPQHF. The full variable domain, with the rest looked up from reference TRBV7-9 and TRBJ1-5, is DTGVSQNPRHKITKRGQNVTFRCDPISEHNRLYWYRQTLGQGPEFLTYFQNEAQLEKSRLLSDRFSAERPKGSFSTLEIQRTEQGDSAMYLCASSLGREGNQPQHFGDGTRLSIL.

The chain recombines TRBV4-3 with TRBJ2-2; D not resolved. The ends were cut back, 4 bases at V and 7 bases at J, with 4 bases in the middle. Per germline, CDR1 LGHNA and CDR2 YSLEER. CDR3 length: 11 amino acids. The CDR3 is CASSRGGELFF. In DNA, the CDR3 is TGCGCCAGCAGCCGCGGCGGGGAGCTGTTTTTT.

This clone was counted only a few times. The CDR3 DNA follows: TGTGCCAGCAGCCACCGACAGGGAGCTAACTATGGCTACACCTTC. It translates to CASSHRQGANYGYTF. The chain uses TRBV7-8 and TRBJ1-2; TRBD1 matches 7 bases. With V trimmed by 5 bases and J by 0 bases, 6 bases remained unmatched. The length of the CDR3 is 15 residues. Germline V gene data show CDR1 as SGHVS and CDR2 as FQNEAQ. The full variable domain, its missing parts supplied by reference TRBV7-8 and TRBJ1-2, is GAGVSQSPRYKVAKRGQDVALRCDPISGHVSLFWYQQALGQGPEFLTYFQNEAQLDKSGLPSDRFFAERPEGSVSTLKIQRTQQEDSAVYLCASSHRQGANYGYTFGSGTRLTVV.

V and J are TRBV6-5 and TRBJ2-5; TRBD1 is a possible D gene (6 bases). The CDR3 consists of 14 residues. Trimming removed 0 bases at V and 5 bases at J, with 10 bases between. Looked up from germline, CDR1 is MNHEY and CDR2 is SVGAGI. CDR3 region: CASSYSSGVETQYF. As DNA, the CDR3 is TGTGCCAGCAGTTACTCTTCAGGGGTCGAGACCCAGTACTTC.